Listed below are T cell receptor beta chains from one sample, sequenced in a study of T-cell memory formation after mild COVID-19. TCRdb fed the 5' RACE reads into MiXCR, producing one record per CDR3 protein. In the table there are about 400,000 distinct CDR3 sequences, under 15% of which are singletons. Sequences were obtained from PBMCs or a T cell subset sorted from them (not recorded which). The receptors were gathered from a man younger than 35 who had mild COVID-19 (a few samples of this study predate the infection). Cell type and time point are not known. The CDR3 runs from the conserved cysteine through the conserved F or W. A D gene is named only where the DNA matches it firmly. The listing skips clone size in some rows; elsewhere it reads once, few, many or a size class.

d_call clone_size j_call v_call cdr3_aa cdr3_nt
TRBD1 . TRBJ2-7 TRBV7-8 CASSLGQGGYEQYF TGTGCCAGCAGCCTTGGACAGGGGGGTTACGAGCAGTACTTC
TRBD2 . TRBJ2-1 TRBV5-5 CASSSSGGSRNEQFF TGTGCCAGCAGCTCGAGCGGGGGGTCCAGGAATGAGCAGTTCTTC
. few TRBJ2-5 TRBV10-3 CAISDQELGTQYF TGTGCCATCAGTGACCAGGAGCTAGGGACCCAGTACTTC
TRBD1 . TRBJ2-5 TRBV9 CASSPGQGRQETQYF TGTGCCAGCAGTCCGGGACAGGGGCGCCAGGAGACCCAGTACTTC
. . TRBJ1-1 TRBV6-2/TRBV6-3 CASSYSLTWRGPEAFF TGTGCCAGCAGTTACTCACTAACTTGGAGGGGTCCTGAAGCTTTCTTT
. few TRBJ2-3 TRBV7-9 CASSSRLGGITDTQYF TGTGCCAGCAGCTCCCGTTTGGGGGGCATCACAGATACGCAGTATTTT
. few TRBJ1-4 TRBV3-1 CASSHLVATNEKLFF TGTGCCAGCAGCCACCTGGTAGCAACTAATGAAAAACTGTTTTTT
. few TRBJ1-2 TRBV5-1 CASSLAAGADGYTF TGCGCCAGCAGCTTGGCAGCAGGGGCGGATGGCTACACCTTC
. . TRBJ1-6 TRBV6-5 CASSLKWGLDSPLHF TGTGCCAGCAGTTTGAAGTGGGGCCTCGACTCACCCCTCCACTTT
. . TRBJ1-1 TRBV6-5 CASSYGRGNTEAFF TGTGCCAGCAGTTACGGCAGGGGGAACACTGAAGCTTTCTTT
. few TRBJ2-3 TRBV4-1 CASSQGRTSTDTQYF TGCGCCAGCAGCCAAGGCCGTACTAGCACAGATACGCAGTATTTT
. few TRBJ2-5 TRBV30 CAWSVGETQYF TGTGCCTGGAGTGTCGGAGAGACCCAGTACTTC
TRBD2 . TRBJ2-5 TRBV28 CASSSRSGGRIETQYF TGTGCCAGCAGCTCACGATCTGGCGGGAGGATTGAGACCCAGTACTTC
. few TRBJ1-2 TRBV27 CASKSRGTNYGYTF TGTGCCAGCAAATCGAGGGGCACTAACTATGGCTACACCTTC
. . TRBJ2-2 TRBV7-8 CASSTGPRTGELFF TGTGCCAGCAGCACCGGGCCTAGGACCGGGGAGCTGTTTTTT
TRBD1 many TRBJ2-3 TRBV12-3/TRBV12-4 CASSRTGTYTDTQYF TGTGCCAGCAGCAGGACAGGGACCTACACAGATACGCAGTATTTT
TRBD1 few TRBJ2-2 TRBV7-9 CASSLKPGQPITGELFF TGTGCCAGCAGCCTTAAACCGGGACAGCCGATCACCGGGGAGCTGTTTTTT
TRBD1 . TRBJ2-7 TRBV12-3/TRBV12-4 CASRPQGASYEQYF TGTGCCAGCAGACCACAGGGGGCGTCCTACGAGCAGTACTTC
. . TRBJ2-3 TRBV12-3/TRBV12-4 CASSLFGASTDTQYF TGTGCCAGCAGTTTATTTGGGGCGAGCACAGATACGCAGTATTTT
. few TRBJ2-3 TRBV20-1 CSALPGDTQYF TGCAGTGCTCTTCCCGGAGATACGCAGTATTTT
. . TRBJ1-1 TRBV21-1 CASNLTRDRGSNTEAFF TGTGCCAGCAACTTAACTCGGGACAGGGGGTCGAACACTGAAGCTTTCTTT
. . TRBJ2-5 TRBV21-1 CASSKESPYRHYQETQYF TGTGCCAGCAGCAAAGAGTCCCCCTACCGACACTACCAAGAGACCCAGTACTTC
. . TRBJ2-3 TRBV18 CASSTGGNTDTQYF TGTGCCAGCTCAACGGGGGGCAACACAGATACGCAGTATTTT
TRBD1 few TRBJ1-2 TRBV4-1 CASSQSTGGHYGYTF TGCGCCAGCAGCCAGAGCACAGGGGGCCACTATGGCTACACCTTC
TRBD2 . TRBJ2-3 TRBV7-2 CASSLAGRRGGGDTQYF TGTGCCAGCAGCTTAGCCGGTCGGCGGGGGGGCGGAGATACGCAGTATTTT
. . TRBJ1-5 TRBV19 CASGAGAAVNQPQHF TGTGCCAGCGGGGCCGGGGCAGCAGTCAATCAGCCCCAGCATTTT
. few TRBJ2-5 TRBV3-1 CASSPTQAVGTQYF TGTGCCAGCAGCCCGACCCAAGCAGTGGGGACCCAGTACTTC
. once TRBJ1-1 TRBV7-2 CASSLVVRDTEAFF TGTGCCAGCAGCTTAGTGGTGCGGGACACTGAAGCTTTCTTT